The 28 T cell receptor beta chains given below trace back to one sample, sequenced in a study of cytomegalovirus exposure and HLA in healthy donors. Primers: 60 Vbeta forward and 13 Jbeta reverse. The method was immunoSEQ multiplex PCR; TCRdb's version includes in-frame clones alone and lacks a portion of them. The sample shows 150,000 to 200,000 clones, approximately 70% of them seen only once. The specimen was PBMCs. The receptors here all came from a man younger than 30 in good health and CMV-seropositive.

The chain carries TRBV9 and TRBJ1-1, with 7 bases identical to TRBD1. J lost 5 bases, V lost 0 bases, and 7 bases had no gene match. Germline CDR1 is SGDLS and CDR2 is YYNGEE. This CDR3 contains 15 residues. CDR3 loop: CASSVEGGSATEAFF. The DNA for the CDR3 is TGTGCCAGCAGCGTAGAAGGGGGCTCGGCTACTGAAGCTTTCTTT.

The J gene is TRBJ2-5, the V gene TRBV9, with 11 bases aligning to TRBD2. The CDR3 runs to 15 residues. Germline-derived CDR1 and CDR2 are SGDLS and YYNGEE. The V segment lost 4 bases and the J segment 4 bases; nucleotides outside the gene matches: 6. The CDR3: CASSLSGGAVETQYF. The CDR3 nucleotides are TGTGCCAGCAGCCTTAGCGGGGGGGCCGTAGAGACCCAGTACTTC.

The J gene is TRBJ1-1, the V gene TRBV14; D is possibly TRBD1 (6 bases). Germline CDR1 is SGHDN and CDR2 is FVKESK. Between the trimmed V and J ends, which lost 2 bases and 4 bases, there was a span of 14 bases. This CDR3 region has 15 residues. DNA for the CDR3: TGTGCCAGCAGCCAAATACAGGGTATCTCCACTGAAGCTTTCTTT. Translation gives CASSQIQGISTEAFF.

V usage is TRBV7-8 and J usage is TRBJ1-6; TRBD1 matches at 7 bases. The germline CDR1 and CDR2 sequences are SGHVS and FQNEAQ. J lost 7 bases, V lost 5 bases, and 11 bases had no gene match. The CDR3 runs to 16 residues. The CDR3 is CASSARGQGENSPLHF. CDR3 coding DNA: TGTGCCAGCAGCGCCCGGGGGCAGGGGGAGAATTCACCCCTCCACTTT.

This sequence joins TRBV5-7 and TRBJ1-1; possible D gene TRBD1, 6 bases. TRBV5-7 is an ORF for which the function is uncertain. V dropped 1 base and J dropped 0 bases, with 13 bases sitting between them. The CDR3 is 16 amino acids. In nucleotides, the CDR3 is TGTGCCAGCAGCTTGTGTAGGGGACACCTGAACACTGAAGCTTTCTTT. It yields the protein CASSLCRGHLNTEAFF.

The chain's CDR3 is CASSRGGGGTDYGYTF. The CDR3 DNA is TGTGCCAGCAGCAGGGGAGGAGGGGGCACGGACTATGGCTACACCTTC. This chain uses TRBV5-5 with TRBJ1-2, with 7 bases matching TRBD1. Germline CDR1 and CDR2: SGHKS and YYEKEE (reference sequence). The CDR3 is made up of 16 amino acids. The V and J ends lost 4 bases and 3 bases, in that order; junction bases with no gene match: 12.

This clone was seen only a few times. The chain is built from TRBV6-5 and TRBJ1-1; D remains unclear. Germline CDR1 is MNHEY and CDR2 is SVGAGI. The length of the CDR3 is 13 residues. The V and J ends lost 5 bases and 1 base respectively, with 8 bases between them. CDR3 DNA sequence: TGTGCCAGCAGTCATACAGAGAACACTGAAGCTTTCTTT. It encodes CASSHTENTEAFF.

This chain connects TRBV28 to TRBJ1-2; D perhaps matches TRBD1 (5 bases). Germline CDR1 reads MDHEN; CDR2 reads SYDVKM. Between the trimmed V and J ends, which lost 3 bases and 2 bases, there was a span of 19 bases. This CDR3 spans 17 amino acids. The CDR3 spells CASSFHGAGKGNYGYTF. The CDR3 nucleotides are TGTGCCAGCAGTTTCCACGGAGCAGGGAAAGGAAACTATGGCTACACCTTC.

CDR3 in DNA: TGTGCCAGTAGTAGTTGGCAGGGCCACTCTGGGGCCAACGTCCTGACTTTC. It translates to CASSSWQGHSGANVLTF. The chain is built from TRBV19 and TRBJ2-6; D is possibly TRBD1 (5 bases). The CDR3 totals 17 residues. Per the germline V gene, CDR1 is LNHDA and CDR2 is SQIVND (reference sequence). Trimming left V 4 bases short and J 0 bases short, with 13 bases between.

This clone was counted only a few times. This rearrangement joins TRBV6-1 to TRBJ1-2; TRBD1 is a possible D gene (5 bases). The CDR3 is 15 residues long. Germline CDR1 MNHNS, CDR2 SASEGT. V lost 3 bases and J lost 6, with 17 bases in between. The CDR3 nucleotides read TGTGCCAGCAGTGAGAACCCAGGGATCGGAAATGGCTACACCTTC. Its protein is CASSENPGIGNGYTF.

V gene TRBV5-6 combines with J gene TRBJ1-1, with 7 bases matching TRBD1. CDR3 size: 12 residues. The germline CDR1 and CDR2 sequences are SGHDT and YYEEEE. Trimming at V came to 3 bases and at J to 8 bases, leaving 4 bases not matched to a gene. DNA for the CDR3: TGTGCCAGCAGCTCCCACAGGGGAGAAGCTTTCTTT. Protein sequence: CASSSHRGEAFF.

A remark on this clone: Additional DNA sequences in this sample encode the identical CDR3. V usage is TRBV5-1 and J usage is TRBJ2-1; D possibly corresponds to TRBD1 (6 bases). V was clipped by 2 bases and J by 3 bases, with 9 bases between them. The CDR3 contains 14 residues. Germline-derived CDR1 and CDR2 are SGHRS and YFSETQ. CDR3 in amino acids: CASSLGQNYNEQFF. The CDR3, as DNA: TGCGCCAGCAGCTTAGGACAGAACTACAATGAGCAGTTCTTC.

This clone has more than one count but fewer than ten. V gene TRBV2 combines with J gene TRBJ2-7, with 9 bases aligning to TRBD2. Trimming at V came to 5 bases and at J to 7 bases, leaving 9 bases not matched to a gene. CDR1 SNHLY and CDR2 FYNNEI come from the germline V gene. The CDR3 totals 14 residues. The DNA of the CDR3 is TGTGCCAGCAGTCCCCTAGCGGGATCAAGTGAGCAGTACGTC. It translates to CASSPLAGSSEQYV.

Written as DNA, the CDR3 is TGTGCCAGCAGCGACAGGGGATCACCCCTCCACTTT. Translated: CASSDRGSPLHF. The V call is TRBV6-5, the J call TRBJ1-6, with TRBD1 identical over 8 bases. CDR1 is MNHEY, CDR2 SVGAGI, per germline. Trimming removed 6 bases from V and 10 bases from J; junction bases left unmatched: 2. This CDR3 is built from 12 residues.

This clone was counted between two and nine times. V gene TRBV7-8 combines with J gene TRBJ1-2, with TRBD1 matching over 7 bases. J gave up 3 bases and V 2 bases, and 3 bases lay outside the gene matches. This CDR3 is built from 14 residues. Germline assignment: CDR1 SGHVS and CDR2 FQNEAQ. This CDR3 is CASSLHRGDYGYTF. The CDR3 DNA sequence: TGTGCCAGCAGCTTACACAGGGGAGACTATGGCTACACCTTC.

This clone has more than one count but fewer than ten. V and J are TRBV28 and TRBJ2-2; D gene uncertain. The CDR3 runs to 15 residues. Trimming pared 3 bases from V and 2 bases from J, leaving 10 bases between. Germline lookup yields CDR1 MDHEN and CDR2 SYDVKM. The CDR3 DNA reads as TGTGCCAGCAGTTTTCCCCCTCCTAACACCGGGGAGCTGTTTTTT. Translated: CASSFPPPNTGELFF.

The count of this clone is one. The chain has TRBV9 and TRBJ2-3; TRBD1 matches 8 bases. CDR1 SGDLS and CDR2 YYNGEE come from the germline V gene. V shed 2 bases and J 2 bases; nucleotides not matched to a gene: 4. The CDR3 length is 15 residues. The CDR3 is CASSVRQGSTDTQYF. CDR3 in DNA: TGTGCCAGCAGCGTCAGACAGGGGTCCACAGATACGCAGTATTTT.

V is TRBV2 and J is TRBJ1-5, with D uncertain. CDR3 length equals 13 residues. With 6 bases removed from V and 5 bases from J, the gap between germline ends came to 11 bases. Germline V gives CDR1 SNHLY, CDR2 FYNNEI. Written as DNA, the CDR3 is TGTGCCAGCAGCTCAGACGCGGATCAGCCCCAGCATTTT. It specifies CASSSDADQPQHF. Based on the CDR3 plus reference TRBV2 and TRBJ1-5, the full variable domain is EPEVTQTPSHQVTQMGQEVILRCVPISNHLYFYWYRQILGQKVEFLVSFYNNEISEKSEIFDDQFSVERPDGSNFTLKIRSTKLEDSAMYFCASSSDADQPQHFGDGTRLSIL.

This chain links TRBV27 with TRBJ1-2; TRBD1 matches at 9 bases. Germline trimming cut 5 bases from V and 4 bases from J; bases unmatched to any gene: 5. Germline CDR1 MNHEY, CDR2 SMNVEV (reference sequence). This CDR3 contains 14 residues. The CDR3, as DNA: TGTGCCAGCAGTGGCGGGGGACAGGGCTATGGCTACACCTTC. Its protein product is CASSGGGQGYGYTF.

The rearrangement uses TRBV23-1 and TRBJ1-2; D is perhaps TRBD1 (6 bases). TRBV23-1 is placed among ORFs of uncertain function. The germline V and J ends were trimmed by 9 bases and 4 bases, with 21 bases remaining between them. The CDR3 extends over 15 amino acids. Written as DNA, the CDR3 is TGCGCCAGTCCCCGGAAGGCAGGGGATGGCTATGGCTACACCTTC. Translation: CASPRKAGDGYGYTF.

The CDR3, as DNA: TGCGCCAGCAGCCAAGACAGTTCACAGCCCCAGCATTTT. Encoded protein: CASSQDSSQPQHF. The gene calls are TRBV5-1 and TRBJ1-5; TRBD1 might be the D (5 bases). This CDR3 is 13 amino acids long. V was trimmed by 4 bases and J by 7 bases, leaving 12 bases between them. In germline, CDR1 is SGHRS, CDR2 YFSETQ.

The V gene is TRBV19, the J gene TRBJ1-1; D is unclear. CDR1 and CDR2 (germline): LNHDA, SQIVND (reference sequence). Trimming pared 4 bases from V and 1 base from J, leaving 13 bases between. The CDR3 contains 15 residues. The CDR3 loop is CASSKVVRQNTEAFF. The DNA for the CDR3 is TGTGCCAGTAGTAAAGTTGTGCGGCAGAACACTGAAGCTTTCTTT.

This clone was picked up one time. This sequence joins TRBV14 and TRBJ1-1; TRBD1 is a possible D gene (6 bases). The V and J ends lost 1 base and 6 bases respectively, with 21 bases between them. The CDR3 length is 17 residues. Germline V gene sequence: CDR1 SGHDN, CDR2 FVKESK. The CDR3 loop is CASSQVAGQGIPPEAFF. DNA for the CDR3: TGTGCCAGCAGCCAAGTAGCGGGTCAGGGGATTCCCCCTGAAGCTTTCTTT.

The chain carries TRBV5-8 and TRBJ1-3; D unresolved. V was cut by 0 bases and J by 0 bases, with 13 bases left in between. The CDR3 spans 17 residues. CDR1 and CDR2 from the germline V gene are SGHTS and YDEGEE. CDR3 amino acids: CASSLAKEGSSGNTIYF. The CDR3 DNA is TGTGCCAGCAGCTTGGCCAAAGAGGGCAGCTCTGGAAACACCATATATTTT.

This clone was seen a single time. The identical CDR3 is also encoded by other nucleotide sequences in the sample. The rearrangement joins TRBV30 to TRBJ1-4; tentatively, D is TRBD1 (5 bases). V dropped 1 base and J dropped 5 bases, with 8 bases sitting between them. Germline lookup yields CDR1 GTSNPN and CDR2 SVGIG (reference sequence). There are 13 residues in the CDR3. Here the CDR3 reads CAWSGTPNEKLFF. The CDR3 coding sequence is TGTGCCTGGAGTGGGACACCAAATGAAAAACTGTTTTTT.

The V gene is TRBV5-4, the J gene TRBJ2-3; 13 bases agree with TRBD2. The germline gives CDR1 SGHNT, CDR2 YYREEE (reference sequence). The CDR3 extends over 16 amino acids. Trimming removed 5 bases from V and 1 base from J; junction bases left unmatched: 4. The DNA for the CDR3 is TGTGCCAGCAGACGGACTAGCGGGAGTGGCACAGATACGCAGTATTTT. This gives the protein CASRRTSGSGTDTQYF.

The chain employs TRBV7-8 and TRBJ2-7; 8 bases are shared with TRBD2. The germline CDR1 and CDR2 sequences are SGHVS and FQNEAQ. The CDR3 runs to 15 residues. The trim removed 5 bases at V and 0 bases at J, leaving 6 bases unmatched. The CDR3 DNA is TGTGCCAGCAGCCAGGGCCTAGCGGGCTCCTACGAGCAGTACGTC. It encodes CASSQGLAGSYEQYV.

CDR3 residues: CASSEGQRINTEAFF. The CDR3 DNA reads as TGTGCCAGCAGCGAGGGACAGAGGATTAACACTGAAGCTTTCTTT. This chain uses TRBV28 with TRBJ1-1; 7 nucleotides align to TRBD1. The ends lost 6 bases at V and 2 bases at J; junction bases unmatched: 9. The CDR3 consists of 15 residues. Per the germline V gene, CDR1 is MDHEN and CDR2 is SYDVKM. Full variable domain (missing parts from reference TRBV28 and TRBJ1-1): DVKVTQSSRYLVKRTGEKVFLECVQDMDHENMFWYRQDPGLGLRLIYFSYDVKMKEKGDIPEGYSVSREKKERFSLILESASTNQTSMYLCASSEGQRINTEAFFGQGTRLTVV.